The 26 T cell receptor beta chains given below trace back to one sample, sequenced in a study of early stage breast cancer tumors. TCRdb keeps only in-frame clones here, not all; method: immunoSEQ multiplex PCR. The table lists 60,000 to 75,000 clones, 65% to 85% of them singletons. Sequencing was carried out using blood. These receptors were taken from a person aged 35 to 50 with breast cancer.

The chain employs TRBV5-4 and TRBJ1-2, with a weak D call TRBD1 (6 bases). CDR3 length: 15 residues. Looked up from germline, CDR1 is SGHNT and CDR2 is YYREEE (reference sequence). V lost 3 bases, J lost 5 bases, and 17 bases lay in between. The CDR3 sequence is CASSSSRGHGYGYTF. For the CDR3, the DNA is TGTGCCAGCAGCTCGAGTCGGGGGCATGGGTATGGCTACACCTTC.

The rearrangement uses TRBV18 and TRBJ1-5, with 8 bases lining up with TRBD1. With 2 bases clipped from V and 9 bases from J, the junction kept 12 bases outside the gene matches. The CDR3 sequence is 16 residues long. Germline V lookup: CDR1 KGHSH, CDR2 LQKENI. DNA of the CDR3: TGTGCCAGCTCACCATGGGCAGGGGGCGTAATAGGGCCCCAGCATTTT. Translation gives CASSPWAGGVIGPQHF.

This chain's CDR3 is CASSLSSGRPSLQFF. In nucleotides, the CDR3 is TGTGCCAGCAGTTTATCTTCCGGGAGGCCAAGTTTGCAGTTCTTC. The chain uses TRBV27 and TRBJ2-1; TRBD2 aligns across 7 bases. After removal of 0 bases from V and 12 bases from J, the junction contained 11 bases not matched to a gene. The CDR3 totals 15 residues. Germline assignment: CDR1 MNHEY and CDR2 SMNVEV (reference sequence).

This chain connects TRBV11-2 to TRBJ1-1; D possibly corresponds to TRBD1 (5 bases). Germline-derived CDR1 and CDR2 are SGHAT and FQNNGV. The CDR3 contains 14 residues. V lost 4 bases, J lost 0 bases, and 9 bases lay in between. The CDR3: CASSSGLMNTEAFF. CDR3 DNA: TGTGCCAGCAGCTCGGGACTAATGAACACTGAAGCTTTCTTT.

This chain links TRBV18 with TRBJ1-3; TRBD1 is a possible D gene (5 bases). CDR3 length: 15 residues. Germline CDR1 KGHSH, CDR2 LQKENI. V lost 2 bases to trimming and J lost 4 bases, with 12 bases between them. The CDR3 DNA is TGTGCCAGCTCACCAGACGGGGCGGGAGGAAACACCATATATTTT. Translating gives CASSPDGAGGNTIYF.

The chain recombines TRBV30 with TRBJ1-1, with TRBD1 matching over 7 bases. This CDR3 is built from 13 residues. Trimming at V came to 4 bases and at J to 0 bases, leaving 2 bases not matched to a gene. Looked up from germline, CDR1 is GTSNPN and CDR2 is SVGIG (reference sequence). The CDR3 is CAWIDRVNTEAFF. The CDR3 DNA is TGTGCCTGGATTGACAGGGTGAACACTGAAGCTTTCTTT.

This chain links TRBV30 with TRBJ2-2, with a weak D call TRBD1 (5 bases). The length of the CDR3 is 13 residues. Germline loops: CDR1 GTSNPN, CDR2 SVGIG (reference sequence). The V gene lost 5 bases and the J gene lost 6 bases, with 13 bases spanning the gap. CDR3 sequence: CAWVRQGPGELFF. CDR3 in DNA: TGTGCCTGGGTGAGGCAGGGCCCCGGGGAGCTGTTTTTT.

This clone was detected only a few times. The gene calls are TRBV2 and TRBJ1-2, with D uncertain. Germline loops: CDR1 SNHLY, CDR2 FYNNEI. This CDR3 is built from 12 residues. Trimming shortened V by 4 bases and J by 3 bases, and 6 bases separated the two germline ends. The CDR3 DNA is TGTGCCAGCAGTGCGTGGGACTATGGCTACACCTTC. As protein: CASSAWDYGYTF.

The table lists this clone with a count of one. The V and J genes are TRBV30 and TRBJ2-7; TRBD2 matches 7 bases. The CDR3 is 15 residues long. Germline values: CDR1 GTSNPN, CDR2 SVGIG (reference sequence). Losses at the gene ends were 0 bases for V and 1 base for J; bases not matched to a gene: 6. CDR3 amino acids: CAWSVRSSGSYEQYF. For the CDR3, the DNA is TGTGCCTGGAGTGTACGGTCTAGCGGATCCTACGAGCAGTACTTC.

The V and J genes are TRBV9 and TRBJ2-5, with 7 bases identical to TRBD1. Per germline, CDR1 SGDLS and CDR2 YYNGEE. The CDR3 is made up of 15 amino acids. J lost 1 base, V lost 4 bases, and 7 bases had no gene match. CDR3 loop: CASSPGQVLQETQYF. The CDR3 region has the DNA TGTGCCAGCAGCCCCGGACAGGTCCTCCAAGAGACCCAGTACTTC.

The chain links TRBV28 to TRBJ2-1; 8 bases align to TRBD2. Germline trimming cut 5 bases from V and 4 bases from J; bases unmatched to any gene: 10. This CDR3 comprises 16 residues. Germline V CDR1 and CDR2: MDHEN, SYDVKM. The CDR3 region has the DNA TGTGCCAGCAGTCCCATAACTAGCGGAGCTTACAATGAGCAGTTCTTC. This encodes CASSPITSGAYNEQFF.

V is TRBV7-8 and J is TRBJ1-1; 7 bases line up with TRBD1. The ends lost 1 base at V and 4 bases at J; junction bases unmatched: 6. Looked up from germline, CDR1 is SGHVS and CDR2 is FQNEAQ. This CDR3 contains 15 residues. CDR3 coding DNA: TGTGCCAGCAGCTTAGTTAGGCAGGGGGGCACTGAAGCTTTCTTT. Amino acids: CASSLVRQGGTEAFF.

The chain employs TRBV7-3 and TRBJ2-1, with a possible D match to TRBD2 (5 bases). Per the germline V gene, CDR1 is SGHTA and CDR2 is FQGTGA. This CDR3 comprises 13 residues. Trimming took off 4 bases at V and 10 bases at J, with 14 bases between the two ends. CDR3 coding DNA: TGTGCCAGCAGCTCCGGCGGGCTAGAGGAGCAGTTCTTC. Translation gives CASSSGGLEEQFF. The full variable domain, completed using reference TRBV7-3 and TRBJ2-1, is GAGVSQTPSNKVTEKGKYVELRCDPISGHTALYWYRQSLGQGPEFLIYFQGTGAADDSGLPNDRFFAVRPEGSVSTLKIQRTERGDSAVYLCASSSGGLEEQFFGPGTRLTVL.

This chain joins TRBV10-3 and TRBJ2-4; D possibly corresponds to TRBD1 (6 bases). V lost 0 bases, J lost 3 bases, and 9 bases lay in between. The CDR3 is 15 residues long. Germline V CDR1 and CDR2: ENHRY, SYGVKD. The DNA of the CDR3 is TGTGCCATCAGTGAGTCGAAACAGGGCAAAAACATTCAGTACTTC. It is translated as CAISESKQGKNIQYF.

The chain combines TRBV27 with TRBJ2-1; 10 bases line up with TRBD2. CDR1 and CDR2 from the germline V gene are MNHEY and SMNVEV (reference sequence). J lost 8 bases, V lost 5 bases, and 6 bases had no gene match. The CDR3 covers 14 residues. CDR3 protein: CASSQREGLHEQFF. DNA for the CDR3: TGTGCCAGCAGTCAGCGGGAGGGCCTCCATGAGCAGTTCTTC.

The chain links TRBV15 to TRBJ2-7, with D possibly matching TRBD2 (6 bases). The CDR3 loop spans 16 amino acids. Trimming pared 0 bases from V and 7 bases from J, leaving 19 bases between. Germline V gene data show CDR1 as LNHNV and CDR2 as YYDKDF (reference sequence). The CDR3 DNA follows: TGTGCCACCAGCAGAGATCTGGAGGGGCGCAGGTTTGAGCAGTACTTC. Its protein is CATSRDLEGRRFEQYF.

This clone appeared a few times. The V gene is TRBV28, the J gene TRBJ1-2, with 9 bases identical to TRBD1. The J segment lost 5 bases and the V segment lost 6 bases, leaving 4 bases of the junction unmatched. The CDR3 spans 13 residues. The V gene's germline CDR1 is MDHEN and CDR2 SYDVKM. DNA of the CDR3: TGTGCCAGCAGGGACGGGACAGGGTATGGCTACACCTTC. Protein sequence: CASRDGTGYGYTF.

This rearrangement joins TRBV5-1 to TRBJ1-5; D may be TRBD1 (5 bases). The CDR3 extends over 17 amino acids. Germline values: CDR1 SGHRS, CDR2 YFSETQ. V was clipped by 0 bases and J by 3 bases, with 16 bases between them. For the CDR3, the DNA is TGCGCCAGCAGCTTGGGGGGGACCGACAGAGACAATCAGCCCCAGCATTTT. Residues: CASSLGGTDRDNQPQHF.

The chain is built from TRBV10-2 and TRBJ1-5; 8 nucleotides agree with TRBD1. V was pared by 4 bases and J by 6 bases, with 8 bases of the junction left unmatched. CDR1 and CDR2 from the germline V gene are WSHSY and SAAADI. The CDR3 loop spans 15 amino acids. DNA of the CDR3: TGCGCCAGCAGTGCCGGACAGGGAGGAAGTCAGCCCCAGCATTTT. Its protein product is CASSAGQGGSQPQHF.

The chain carries TRBV7-2 and TRBJ2-1; 9 positions match TRBD2. The germline V gene has CDR1 SGHTA and CDR2 FQGNSA. The CDR3 runs to 16 residues. The V segment lost 1 base and the J segment 7 bases; nucleotides outside the gene matches: 8. The CDR3 DNA follows: TGTGCCAGCAGCTTAGATGGCGGGAGGGCCGGAAATGAGCAGTTCTTC. This gives the protein CASSLDGGRAGNEQFF.

This clone turned up a few times. The chain uses TRBV19 and TRBJ1-5; a weak D match, TRBD1 (6 bases). The CDR3 length is 13 residues. Deletions cut 5 bases from V and 10 bases from J, with 15 bases between. Germline V CDR1 and CDR2: LNHDA, SQIVND (reference sequence). This CDR3 reads CASSLGQYYPQHF. The CDR3 nucleotides are TGTGCCAGTAGTCTAGGACAGTATTATCCCCAGCATTTT.

CDR3 region: CATSRETGALGAQHF. The DNA for the CDR3 is TGTGCCACCAGCAGAGAAACAGGGGCGTTGGGGGCCCAGCATTTT. This sequence joins TRBV15 and TRBJ1-5, with 7 positions matching TRBD1. J gave up 11 bases and V 0 bases, and 10 bases lay outside the gene matches. The CDR3 length is 15 residues. Per the germline V gene, CDR1 is LNHNV and CDR2 is YYDKDF (reference sequence).

This chain joins TRBV27 and TRBJ1-1, with 7 bases aligning to TRBD1. This CDR3 has 15 residues. V was clipped by 5 bases and J by 4 bases; unmatched bases: 10. Germline assignment: CDR1 MNHEY and CDR2 SMNVEV (reference sequence). The chain's CDR3 is CASSGTGVGVTEAFF. CDR3 coding DNA: TGTGCCAGCAGTGGAACAGGGGTGGGTGTCACTGAAGCTTTCTTT.

The V and J genes are TRBV28 and TRBJ2-5; the match to TRBD2 covers 7 bases. The CDR3 sequence is 14 residues long. Losses at the gene ends were 7 bases for V and 5 bases for J; bases not matched to a gene: 10. Germline V lookup: CDR1 MDHEN, CDR2 SYDVKM. The CDR3 reads CASKRGSIEETQYF. DNA of the CDR3: TGTGCCAGCAAGCGCGGGAGCATTGAGGAGACCCAGTACTTC.

This chain connects TRBV7-3 to TRBJ2-1; D may be TRBD1 (5 bases). Deletions cut 6 bases from V and 7 bases from J, with 10 bases between. The germline gives CDR1 SGHTA, CDR2 FQGTGA. The CDR3 covers 12 residues. CDR3: CASSINRNEQFF. CDR3 bases: TGTGCCAGCAGTATAAACAGGAATGAGCAGTTCTTC.

This chain links TRBV25-1 with TRBJ1-1; 9 bases agree with TRBD1. The junction had 9 bases not matched to a gene; V was cut back by 6 bases and J by 4 bases. The CDR3 is made up of 15 amino acids. Germline CDR1 and CDR2: MGHDK and SYGVNS. CDR3 DNA: TGTGCCAGCAGCGTAATTGGACAGGGGAGCACTGAAGCTTTCTTT. It is translated as CASSVIGQGSTEAFF.